Sequencing of this T cell receptor (beta chain) was carried out in a study of T-cell memory formation after mild COVID-19 (dated by TCRdb to the early 2020s). Looking at the study overall: TCR sequence clusters from the two donors were found to be largely donor specific. Two young, previously healthy adult volunteers, one female and one male, were included in the cohort. In a couple of donors, T-cell clones that expanded and contracted after mild COVID-19 were followed by sequencing TCRalpha and TCRbeta repertoires longitudinally.

The CDR3, cysteine through phenylalanine, is 14 amino acids long. The retained sequence is limited to the CDR3, 42 bases, with the frame set at the first base. Germline trimming: 2 bases from V, 4 bases from J; junction bases outside gene matches: 4. From a lookup of the germline V gene (reference sequence), CDR1 and CDR2 are LGHDT and YNNKEL. PBMCs were isolated by Ficoll-Paque density gradient centrifugation. Sequencing took place on an Illumina NovaSeq 6000. Using 5'RACE with constant-segment primers, TCRalpha and TCRbeta cDNA libraries were constructed, with sample barcodes and unique molecular identifiers added in the process. RNA was extracted from every sample with Trizol reagent. Library amplification was performed in two PCR steps, and a second sample barcode and Illumina TruSeq adapters were introduced in the second step. Sequencing of libraries was performed on an Illumina NovaSeq with 2 x 150 bp paired-end reads. Per the authors' processing: The reads were demultiplexed and collapsed into UMI-guided consensus sequences using migec v1.2.7. Using mixcr v2.1.11, UMI consensuses were aligned to TRA and TRB V and J templates and then assembled into clonotypes. A clonotype was counted as expanded or contracted only if both edgeR and NoisET called the change significant, with noise models trained on biological replicates. edgeR calls used a false discovery rate-adjusted p below 0.01 and a log2 fold-change threshold of 1. PCA with hierarchical clustering of max-normalized trajectories of the 1000 most abundant clonotypes was used as exploratory dynamics analysis. The CD4 or CD8 phenotype of responding clones was assigned using the separately sequenced CD4+ and CD8+ repertoires. TCRdb itself trimmed the public reads at Q25 with fastp, ran MiXCR and retained productive beta chains. All rows with the same CDR3 protein become a single entry with the most common DNA and genes. The V and J calls come from TCRdb's annotation, not from the publication. Counted in this sample were 470,000 or so distinct CDR3 sequences; 15% to 25% of them appeared once. Around 8% of the sample is in the top ten clones.

Results the study describes overall, beyond this receptor: Contracting CD4+ clones turned up mainly in the CM and EM memory subsets, whereas EMRA was where CD8+ clones were enriched. Whether the second-wave clones peaking on day 37 were SARS-CoV-2 specific was not confirmed. The detection of some responding clones in pre-infection memory suggests that pre-existing cross-reactive memory T cells joined the SARS-CoV-2 response. Only a couple of mild cases were covered by the study, and larger cohorts that include severe cases with pre-infection samples were considered necessary. Clones that contracted from day 15 to 85 showed balanced CD4/CD8 phenotypes, whereas a second wave of clones that expanded from day 15 to 37 leaned towards CD4+.

In this sample, this clonotype turned up a few times. Which antigen it targets is not known. It has no much larger one-base neighbor in the sample; base qualities were not kept. The chain is encoded by TRBV3-1 joined to TRBJ1-2; TRBD1 matches 7 bases in the middle. This TCR derives from an adult woman who had mild COVID-19 (a few samples of this study predate the infection). The sample titles of this study are shuffled in the database, so cell type and time point are left out; the donor was told from shared clones. The material sequenced was PBMCs or a T cell subset sorted from them (not recorded which). The DNA sequence reads TGTGCCAGCAGCCAAAAAAGGGACAGCTATGGCTACACCTTC. It translates to CASSQKRDSYGYTF.